Sequencing of this TCR beta chain was carried out in a study of T cell changes during pregnancy in multiple sclerosis. Repertoires were generated with immunoSEQ multiplex PCR, while TCRdb's copy carries only in-frame clones and drops some. The table shows 84,000 or so clones, with roughly 93% occurring only once. V was cut by 1 base and J by 4 bases, with 12 bases left in between. CDR1 and CDR2 (germline): LGHNA, YNFKEQ. The CDR3 totals 15 residues. The sequencing used peripheral blood, collected in the third trimester of pregnancy. The TCR was taken from a female donor with multiple sclerosis, enrolled in a pregnancy study. This chain uses TRBV4-2 with TRBJ2-3, with D possibly being TRBD2 (7 bases). The CDR3 region has the DNA TGTGCCAGCAGCCAAGCGGGGGGCCCGCCAGATACGCAGTATTTT. It encodes CASSQAGGPPDTQYF.